These 20 T cell receptor beta chains were all obtained from the same sample, sequenced in a study of glioma-infiltrating T cells. The iRepertoire nested amplicon-rescue multiplex PCR amplified TCR alpha and beta CDR3s from RNA. TCRdb passed the multiplex PCR reads through MiXCR, listing each CDR3 protein once. This table has some 40,000 distinct CDR3 sequences, around 22% appearing once. Sequencing was performed on glioma tissue, nonneoplastic brain tissue, or PBMCs (not recorded which). These receptor sequences come from a human donor with low-grade glioma or glioblastoma, undergoing nonglioma brain surgery, or in good health (not recorded which).

This clonotype was detected ten times or more. CDR3 in DNA: TGTGCCAGCAGTTCTCTTGGGACTAGTAACGAGCAGTACTTC. Translated, it gives CASSSLGTSNEQYF. The chain couples TRBV28 to TRBJ2-7, with 8 nucleotides matching TRBD2. CDR3 length equals 14 residues. V shed 4 bases, J shed 5 bases, and the junction held 7 bases outside the gene matches. The V gene's germline CDR1 is MDHEN and CDR2 SYDVKM.

The rearrangement joins TRBV5-1 to TRBJ2-1; D not resolved. In germline, CDR1 is SGHRS, CDR2 YFSETQ. V was clipped by 2 bases and J by 0 bases, with 9 bases between them. The length of the CDR3 is 15 residues. CDR3 in DNA: TGCGCCAGCAGCTTAGCCCCAAACTCCTACAATGAGCAGTTCTTC. This translates into CASSLAPNSYNEQFF.

This clonotype was recorded at least ten times. The V call is TRBV20-1, the J call TRBJ1-4; D is uncertain. CDR1 and CDR2 from the germline V gene are DFQATT and SNEGSKA (reference sequence). V gave up 5 bases and J gave up 8 bases, with 15 bases separating them. The CDR3 is 13 residues long. CDR3 sequence: CSAGRGGAEKLFF. The CDR3 DNA follows: TGCAGTGCTGGGCGAGGCGGCGCGGAAAAACTGTTTTTT.

Only one count was recorded for this clonotype. V is TRBV12-3 or TRBV12-4 and J is TRBJ2-5; D is perhaps TRBD1 (6 bases). The CDR3 has 14 residues. Deletions cut 6 bases from V and 7 bases from J, with 18 bases between. CDR3 coding DNA: TGTGCCAGCAGCCTAGACAGGAACAGTAGGACCCAGTACTTC. It codes for CASSLDRNSRTQYF.

This clonotype occurred many times. The V call is TRBV15, the J call TRBJ2-3, with TRBD2 matching over 9 bases. The germline CDR1 and CDR2 sequences are LNHNV and YYDKDF (reference sequence). After removal of 2 bases from V and 3 bases from J, the junction contained 9 bases not matched to a gene. The length of the CDR3 is 17 residues. This CDR3 reads CATSRTVAGGATDTQYF. CDR3 DNA sequence: TGTGCCACCAGCAGAACAGTCGCGGGGGGGGCAACAGATACGCAGTATTTT.

This clonotype was seen at least ten times. The chain is built from TRBV2 and TRBJ1-1; D remains unclear. The length of the CDR3 is 13 residues. Trimming left V 6 bases short and J 8 bases short, with 16 bases between. The germline V gene has CDR1 SNHLY and CDR2 FYNNEI. CDR3 nucleotides: TGTGCCAGCAGGGTTCGGGTTAGGAGGGAAGCTTTCTTT. It yields the protein CASRVRVRREAFF.

This clonotype was observed at least ten times. The CDR3 protein is CASSSTQASGANVLTF. CDR3 bases: TGTGCCAGCAGTTCAACACAGGCCTCTGGGGCCAACGTCCTGACTTTC. The rearrangement links TRBV27 to TRBJ2-6; weak D call: TRBD1 (5 bases). Germline V gene data show CDR1 as MNHEY and CDR2 as SMNVEV (reference sequence). The CDR3 covers 16 residues. Trimming removed 4 bases from V and 0 bases from J, with 10 bases in between.

This rearrangement joins TRBV3-1 to TRBJ2-2; TRBD2 agrees at 7 bases. V trimming: 4 bases; J trimming: 2 bases; junction bases outside the gene matches: 13. Per germline, CDR1 LGHDT and CDR2 YNNKEL (reference sequence). The CDR3 totals 18 residues. This chain's CDR3 is CASSLLGAGLINTGELFF. Written as DNA, the CDR3 is TGTGCCAGCAGCCTCCTCGGAGCGGGACTTATAAACACCGGGGAGCTGTTTTTT.

This clonotype was detected many times. The chain employs TRBV15 and TRBJ2-7; D gene unclear. The CDR3 totals 16 residues. Germline CDR1 reads LNHNV; CDR2 reads YYDKDF (reference sequence). CDR3 bases: TGTGCCACCAGCAGAGATTTCTCGAGAACCACCGCTGAGTTTTCGGTC. This codes for CATSRDFSRTTAEFSV.

This clonotype has a count of ten or more. This chain links TRBV19 with TRBJ1-5; D call uncertain. CDR3 length: 15 amino acids. The ends were cut back, 5 bases at V and 0 bases at J, with 11 bases in the middle. Germline V gene sequence: CDR1 LNHDA, CDR2 SQIVND (reference sequence). The CDR3 DNA follows: TGTGCCAGTAGTTTCATGGGGTATAGCAATCAGCCCCAGCATTTT. This gives the protein CASSFMGYSNQPQHF.

This clonotype was counted ten times or more. The chain employs TRBV10-3 and TRBJ1-2, with 7 positions matching TRBD1. V lost 7 bases to trimming and J lost 3 bases; unmatched junction nucleotides: 5. In germline, CDR1 is ENHRY, CDR2 SYGVKD. The CDR3 length is 13 residues. The CDR3 sequence: CAINTQGDYGYTF. In DNA, the CDR3 is TGTGCCATCAACACCCAGGGGGACTATGGCTACACCTTC.

There are many counts of this clonotype. In nucleotides, the CDR3 is TGTGCCAGCAGCTTAAGGGGATCCGAGACCCAGTACTTC. It specifies CASSLRGSETQYF. The genes are TRBV7-3 and TRBJ2-5, with no clear D. V was shortened by 1 base and J by 5 bases, with 8 bases between the two germline ends. The germline V gene has CDR1 SGHTA and CDR2 FQGTGA. The CDR3 runs to 13 residues. Filled out from reference TRBV7-3 and TRBJ2-5, the complete variable domain reads GAGVSQTPSNKVTEKGKYVELRCDPISGHTALYWYRQSLGQGPEFLIYFQGTGAADDSGLPNDRFFAVRPEGSVSTLKIQRTERGDSAVYLCASSLRGSETQYFGPGTRLLVL.

Details on this clonotype: A clone one base away is much larger, so this may be a read error. V is TRBV10-3 and J is TRBJ2-7; 9 nucleotides agree with TRBD1. This CDR3 is 14 amino acids long. In germline, CDR1 is ENHRY, CDR2 SYGVKD. V shed 10 bases and J 8 bases; nucleotides not matched to a gene: 15. The CDR3 DNA follows: TGTGCCACCGGGGACGGGACAGGGACATCCAAGCAGTACGTC. Protein product: CATGDGTGTSKQYV.

This clonotype came up many times. The chain recombines TRBV7-6 with TRBJ2-1, with D tentatively TRBD1 or TRBD2 (5 bases each). Trimming took 4 bases from V and 6 from J, leaving 7 bases between them. Germline V gene sequence: CDR1 SGHVS, CDR2 FNYEAQ. CDR3 length: 12 amino acids. The CDR3, as DNA: TGTGCCAGCAGCTCCGGGACCAATGAGCAGTTCTTC. Translating gives CASSSGTNEQFF.

This clonotype was counted ten times or more. The chain is built from TRBV7-8 and TRBJ2-5, with D hard to call. Trimming removed 4 bases from V and 0 bases from J, with 3 bases in between. Germline V gene sequence: CDR1 SGHVS, CDR2 FQNEAQ. The CDR3 totals 12 residues. CDR3 in DNA: TGTGCCAGCAGCTCCAACCAAGAGACCCAGTACTTC. This codes for CASSSNQETQYF.

This clonotype was found many times. The chain uses TRBV12-3 or TRBV12-4 and TRBJ2-1, with unresolved D. This CDR3 contains 14 residues. V lost 7 bases to trimming and J lost 0 bases, with 10 bases between them. The CDR3 is CASNRHSSYNEQFF. In nucleotides, the CDR3 is TGTGCCAGCAACCGACACAGCTCCTACAATGAGCAGTTCTTC.

This clonotype was counted at least ten times. This rearrangement joins TRBV3-1 to TRBJ1-2; a possible D gene is TRBD1 (6 bases). With 5 bases removed from V and 6 bases from J, the gap between germline ends came to 10 bases. Germline V gives CDR1 LGHDT, CDR2 YNNKEL (reference sequence). The CDR3 contains 12 residues. CDR3 nucleotide sequence: TGTGCCAGCAGCACAGGGAGGGATGGCTACACCTTC. Its protein is CASSTGRDGYTF.

This clonotype was counted once. The chain has TRBV2 and TRBJ2-3, with D hard to call. Germline V gene lookup returns CDR1 SNHLY and CDR2 FYNNEI. V was trimmed by 10 bases and J by 2 bases, leaving 10 bases between them. CDR3 length: 12 amino acids. The DNA of the CDR3 is TGTGCCATCAGCGCCTACACAGATACGCAGTATTTT. The encoded protein is CAISAYTDTQYF.

This clonotype was detected ten times or more. This chain uses TRBV6-2 or TRBV6-3 with TRBJ2-7; 7 nucleotides agree with TRBD2. The CDR3 is 14 amino acids. Germline trimming cut 7 bases from V and 1 base from J; bases unmatched to any gene: 7. Germline CDR1 and CDR2: MNHEY and SVGEGT. The CDR3, as DNA: TGTGCCAGCATACCGAGCGGGACTTCCTACGAGCAGTACTTC. It yields the protein CASIPSGTSYEQYF.

This clonotype was recorded many times. The chain has TRBV12-3 or TRBV12-4 and TRBJ1-5; D call uncertain. The V end lost 6 bases, the J end lost 8 bases, and 11 bases lay between the germline ends. The CDR3 is 12 residues long. The CDR3 region is CASRSDEKPQHF. For the CDR3, the DNA is TGTGCCAGCAGATCTGACGAGAAGCCCCAGCATTTT.